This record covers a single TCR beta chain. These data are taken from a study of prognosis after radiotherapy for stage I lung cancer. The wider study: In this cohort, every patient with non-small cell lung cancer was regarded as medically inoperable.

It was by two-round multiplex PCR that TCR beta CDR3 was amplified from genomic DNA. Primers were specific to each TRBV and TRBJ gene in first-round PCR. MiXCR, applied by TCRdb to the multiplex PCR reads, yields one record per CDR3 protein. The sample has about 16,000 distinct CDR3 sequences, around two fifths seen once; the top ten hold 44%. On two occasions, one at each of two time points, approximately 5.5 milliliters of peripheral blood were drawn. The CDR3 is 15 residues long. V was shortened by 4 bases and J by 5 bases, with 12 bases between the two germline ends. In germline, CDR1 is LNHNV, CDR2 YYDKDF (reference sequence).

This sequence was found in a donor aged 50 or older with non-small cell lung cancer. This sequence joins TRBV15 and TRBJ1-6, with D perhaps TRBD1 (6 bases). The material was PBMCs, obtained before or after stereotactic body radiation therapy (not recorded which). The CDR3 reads CATSTRGRNNSPLHF. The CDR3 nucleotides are TGTGCCACCAGCACCAGGGGAAGGAATAATTCACCCCTCCACTTT.